Listed below are T cell receptor beta chains from one sample, sequenced in a study of T cell changes during pregnancy in multiple sclerosis. The protocol was immunoSEQ multiplex PCR, while the TCRdb copy is restricted to in-frame clones and leaves out a portion. The table lists 56,000 or so clones, less than 90% of them singletons. Here the sequenced sample was CD4+ T cells from peripheral blood mononuclear cells, taken in the third trimester of pregnancy. The receptors originated from a female donor with multiple sclerosis, enrolled in a pregnancy study. Each CDR3 is given with its conserved first and last residue. The D gene is left open where the match is weak. The listing skips clone size in some rows; elsewhere it reads once, few, many or a size class.

>13|NA|TRBV5-1|NA|TRBJ2-1
CASSGSGDNEQFF
TGCGCCAGCAGCGGGTCCGGGGACAATGAGCAGTTCTTC
>16|TRBD1|TRBV5-1|NA|TRBJ2-2
CASSEGQGPNTGELFF
TGCGCCAGCAGCGAAGGACAGGGGCCGAACACCGGGGAGCTGTTTTTT
>18|TRBD2|TRBV23-1|NA|TRBJ2-7
CASIGSETSGVRAYEQYF
TGCGCCAGCATCGGCAGCGAGACTAGCGGGGTAAGAGCCTACGAGCAGTACTTC
>14|NA|TRBV19|NA|TRBJ1-2
CASSIGTGRRGYTF
TGTGCCAGTAGTATAGGTACAGGCCGCCGAGGCTACACCTTC
>13|NA|TRBV19|once|TRBJ2-7
CASSTSGMGEQYF
TGTGCCAGTAGTACCTCGGGGATGGGCGAGCAGTACTTC
>17|NA|TRBV7-8|NA|TRBJ2-2
CASSPRGAGLNTGELFF
TGTGCCAGCAGCCCCAGGGGGGCGGGATTGAACACCGGGGAGCTGTTTTTT
>15|TRBD2|TRBV13|NA|TRBJ2-1
CASSPLAGGRPEQFF
TGTGCCAGCAGCCCCTTGGCGGGAGGGCGACCTGAGCAGTTCTTC
>15|NA|TRBV7-2|once|TRBJ2-5
CASSLIEAGKQTQYF
TGTGCCAGCAGCTTAATTGAGGCAGGGAAGCAGACCCAGTACTTC
>14|NA|TRBV2|NA|TRBJ2-3
CASTPRQPTDTQYF
TGTGCCAGCACCCCGAGACAGCCCACAGATACGCAGTATTTT
>13|NA|TRBV11-2|NA|TRBJ1-2
CASRRGGELGYTF
TGTGCCAGCAGAAGAGGGGGGGAGTTGGGCTACACCTTC
>16|NA|TRBV7-6|NA|TRBJ1-3
CASSPGGLLAGNTIYF
TGTGCCAGCAGCCCCGGGGGGCTGTTAGCTGGAAACACCATATATTTT
>13|NA|TRBV19|NA|TRBJ2-1
CASSIGQNNEQFF
TGTGCCAGTAGTATAGGGCAGAATAATGAGCAGTTCTTC
>13|TRBD1|TRBV10-3|NA|TRBJ1-1
CANQDRPNTEAFF
TGTGCCAACCAGGACAGGCCGAACACTGAAGCTTTCTTT
>15|NA|TRBV27|NA|TRBJ1-1
CASSSPPGMNTEAFF
TGTGCCAGCAGTTCCCCGCCAGGGATGAACACTGAAGCTTTCTTT
>16|NA|TRBV10-3|NA|TRBJ1-5
CAISDSLGADGQPQHF
TGTGCCATCAGTGACTCCCTGGGGGCAGATGGTCAGCCCCAGCATTTT